What follows are 2 T cell receptor beta chains derived from one specimen sequenced in a study of blood T cell repertoires in COVID-19 (dated by TCRdb to 2019 to 2021). Libraries were prepared through the immunoSEQ multiplex PCR assay. The immuneACCESS repertoire file appears here via TCRdb, limited to in-frame rearrangements. These files lack a portion of the clones; in checked studies, under half of the deficit traces to unresolved V genes, and the cause of the others is not known. The sample includes some 53,000 clones, with more than 85% observed a single time. Approximately 15% of the sample is taken by the ten largest. The sequencing input was peripheral blood. The receptors derive from a human donor with active COVID-19. The donor label of this sample is uncertain.

This clone was counted a few times. The chain links TRBV11-2 to TRBJ2-7, with D perhaps matching TRBD1 (5 bases). V was shortened by 2 bases and J by 1 base, with 24 bases between the two germline ends. The length of the CDR3 is 19 residues. The germline CDR1 and CDR2 sequences are SGHAT and FQNNGV. The CDR3 bases are TGTGCCAGCAGCTTATGGTCGACAGCTACTTCACCCCTTTCCTACGAGCAGTACTTC. Residues: CASSLWSTATSPLSYEQYF.

This chain joins TRBV6-8 and TRBJ1-2, with D tentatively TRBD1 (6 bases). Germline CDR1 MNHGY, CDR2 SAAAGT. Trimming removed 9 bases from V and 6 bases from J, with 11 bases in between. This CDR3 has 11 amino acids. CDR3 sequence: CARHRDHGYTF. As DNA, the CDR3 is TGTGCCAGGCACAGGGATCATGGCTACACCTTC.